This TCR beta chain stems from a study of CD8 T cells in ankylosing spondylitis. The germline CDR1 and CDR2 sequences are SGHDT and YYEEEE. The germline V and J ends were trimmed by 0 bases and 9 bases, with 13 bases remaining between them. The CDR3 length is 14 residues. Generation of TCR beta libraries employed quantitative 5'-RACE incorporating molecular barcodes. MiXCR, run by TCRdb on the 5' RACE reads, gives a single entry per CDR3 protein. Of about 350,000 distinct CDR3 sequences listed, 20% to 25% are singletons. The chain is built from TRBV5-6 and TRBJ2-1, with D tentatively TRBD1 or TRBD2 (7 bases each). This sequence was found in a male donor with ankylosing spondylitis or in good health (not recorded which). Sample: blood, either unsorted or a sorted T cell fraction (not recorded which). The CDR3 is CASSLVAGGGEQFF. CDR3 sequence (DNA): TGTGCCAGCAGCTTGGTGGCAGGGGGGGGTGAGCAGTTCTTC.